What follows describes a single TCR beta chain. V dropped 5 bases and J dropped 8 bases, with 24 bases sitting between them. The CDR3 has 16 residues. Per the germline V gene, CDR1 is MDHEN and CDR2 is SYDVKM. These data belong to a study of shared clonotypes between healthy human individuals. Each subset's genomic DNA was split evenly across several immunoSEQ plates. Method: immunoSEQ multiplex PCR; TCRdb's copy keeps in-frame clones and lacks some. The sample consists of approximately 1,000,000 clones, around 78% of them appearing once. The study drew its donors from healthy HIV-negative adults without recent acute infections or vaccinations.

This TCR was recovered from a man younger than 35 in good health. Some clones in this sample may be carry-over from other donors' samples. This chain joins TRBV28 and TRBJ1-2; D possibly corresponds to TRBD1 (6 bases). The sequenced sample was memory CD4+ T cells from PBMCs. Documented subset: CD45RA-negative fraction. The DNA of the CDR3 is TGTGCCAGCAGTCCTCTGACAAACAGGGTCTATGGGGGCTACACCTTC. It yields the protein CASSPLTNRVYGGYTF.